Here is one T cell receptor beta chain with its context. Its specificity is unknown. This may come from a read error, since a much larger clone is one base off. Here the CDR3 omits its conserved ending phenylalanine or tryptophan, so a read error is the likely source. Study-level results: The TCR gene usage of tumor memory CD4+ T cells clustered together with blood and lymph node memory CD4+ cells and with lymph node naive CD4+ cells.

Full-length variable regions came from constant-region reverse primers plus semi-nested Nested Universal Primer A PCR. Each CDR3 protein gets one entry after TCRdb re-called the 5' RACE reads with MiXCR. The sample has around 30,000 distinct CDR3 sequences, around 22% seen once. The CDR3 totals 13 residues. V gave up 7 bases and J gave up 8 bases, with 15 bases separating them. The sequence came from a female donor with breast cancer. J is TRBJ2-1 and V is TRBV12-3 or TRBV12-4, with a weak D call TRBD1 (6 bases). What was sequenced was memory CD4+ T cells sorted from blood. Stated subset: memory CD4+ T cells, CD4+CD45RO+CD25-. The CDR3 DNA reads TGTGCCAGCACCCTGGAGACAGGAGATGAGCAGTTCTTA. Protein sequence: CASTLETGDEQFL.